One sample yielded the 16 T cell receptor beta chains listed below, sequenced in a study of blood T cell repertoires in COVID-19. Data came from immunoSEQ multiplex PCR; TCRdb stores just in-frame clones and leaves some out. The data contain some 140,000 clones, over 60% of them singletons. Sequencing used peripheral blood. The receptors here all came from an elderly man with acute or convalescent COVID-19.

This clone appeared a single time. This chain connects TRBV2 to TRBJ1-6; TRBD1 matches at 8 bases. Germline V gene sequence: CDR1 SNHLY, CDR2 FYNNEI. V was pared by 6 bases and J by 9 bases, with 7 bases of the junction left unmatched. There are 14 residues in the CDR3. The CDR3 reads CASRDRAPRSPLHF. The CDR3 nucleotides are TGTGCCAGCAGGGACAGGGCCCCCCGTTCACCCCTCCACTTT.

The CDR3 here is CASSPYGQGYGNTIYF. CDR3 bases: TGTGCCAGCAGTCCCTACGGGCAGGGGTACGGAAACACCATATATTTT. The chain employs TRBV27 and TRBJ1-3; TRBD1 is a possible D gene (6 bases). Trimming removed 5 bases from V and 4 bases from J, with 18 bases in between. Germline values: CDR1 MNHEY, CDR2 SMNVEV (reference sequence). This CDR3 has 16 amino acids.

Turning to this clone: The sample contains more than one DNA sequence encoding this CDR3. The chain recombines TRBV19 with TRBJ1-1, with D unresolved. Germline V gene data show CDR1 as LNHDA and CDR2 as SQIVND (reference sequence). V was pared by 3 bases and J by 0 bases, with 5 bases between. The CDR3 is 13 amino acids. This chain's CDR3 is CASSISVNTEAFF. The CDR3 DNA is TGTGCCAGTAGTATCTCAGTGAACACTGAAGCTTTCTTT.

DNA for the CDR3: TGTGCCATCAGTGATAGCGGGGGGCAGGGGAACATTCAGTACTTC. This sequence encodes CAISDSGGQGNIQYF. The chain couples TRBV10-3 to TRBJ2-4, with 10 bases matching TRBD2. Losses at the gene ends were 3 bases for V and 7 bases for J; bases not matched to a gene: 6. CDR3 size: 15 residues. Germline values: CDR1 ENHRY, CDR2 SYGVKD.

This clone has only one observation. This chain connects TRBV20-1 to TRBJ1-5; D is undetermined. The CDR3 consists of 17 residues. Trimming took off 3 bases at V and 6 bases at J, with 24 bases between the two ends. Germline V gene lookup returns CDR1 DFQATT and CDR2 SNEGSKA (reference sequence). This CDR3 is CSASVESGRKSVQPQHF. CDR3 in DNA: TGCAGTGCTAGTGTGGAGAGCGGGAGAAAATCAGTTCAGCCCCAGCATTTT.

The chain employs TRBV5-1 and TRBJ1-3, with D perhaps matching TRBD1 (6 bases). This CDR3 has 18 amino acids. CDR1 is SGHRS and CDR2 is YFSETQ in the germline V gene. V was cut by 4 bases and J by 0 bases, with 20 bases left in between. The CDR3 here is CASSLWDTGLLSGNTIYF. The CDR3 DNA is TGCGCCAGCAGCCTGTGGGACACCGGACTCCTCTCTGGAAACACCATATATTTT.

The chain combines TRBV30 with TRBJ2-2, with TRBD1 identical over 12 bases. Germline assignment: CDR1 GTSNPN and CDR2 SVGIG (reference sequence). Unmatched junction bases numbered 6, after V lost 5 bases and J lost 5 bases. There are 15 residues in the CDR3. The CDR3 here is CAWGTGGAGTGELFF. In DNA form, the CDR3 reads TGTGCCTGGGGGACAGGGGGCGCGGGAACCGGGGAGCTGTTTTTT.

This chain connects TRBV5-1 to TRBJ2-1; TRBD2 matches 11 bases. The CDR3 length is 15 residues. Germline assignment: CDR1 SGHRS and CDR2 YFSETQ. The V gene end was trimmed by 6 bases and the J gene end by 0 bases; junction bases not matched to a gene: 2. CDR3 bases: TGCGCCAGCAAGACTAGCGGGGACTCCTACAATGAGCAGTTCTTC. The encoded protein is CASKTSGDSYNEQFF.

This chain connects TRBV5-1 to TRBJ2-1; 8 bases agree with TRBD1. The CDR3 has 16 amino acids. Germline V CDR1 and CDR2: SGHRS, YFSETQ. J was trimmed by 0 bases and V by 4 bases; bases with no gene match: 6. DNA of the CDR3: TGCGCCAGCAGCCCAGGGACAGGCGACTCCTACAATGAGCAGTTCTTC. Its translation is CASSPGTGDSYNEQFF. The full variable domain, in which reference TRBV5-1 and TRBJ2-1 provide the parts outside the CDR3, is KAGVTQTPRYLIKTRGQQVTLSCSPISGHRSVSWYQQTPGQGLQFLFEYFSETQRNKGNFPGRFSGRQFSNSRSEMNVSTLELGDSALYLCASSPGTGDSYNEQFFGPGTRLTVL.

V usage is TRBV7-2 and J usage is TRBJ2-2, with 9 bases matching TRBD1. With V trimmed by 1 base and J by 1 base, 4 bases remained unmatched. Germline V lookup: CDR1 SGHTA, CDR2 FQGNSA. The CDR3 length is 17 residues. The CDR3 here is CASSLVGTGRNTGELFF. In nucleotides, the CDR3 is TGTGCCAGCAGCTTAGTAGGGACAGGGCGGAACACCGGGGAGCTGTTTTTT.

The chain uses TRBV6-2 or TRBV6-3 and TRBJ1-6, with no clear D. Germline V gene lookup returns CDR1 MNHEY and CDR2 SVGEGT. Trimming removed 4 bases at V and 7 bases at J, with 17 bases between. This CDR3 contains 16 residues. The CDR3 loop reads CASSSRVRRGNSPLHF. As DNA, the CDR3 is TGTGCCAGCAGTTCACGGGTGCGCCGAGGGAATTCACCCCTCCACTTT.

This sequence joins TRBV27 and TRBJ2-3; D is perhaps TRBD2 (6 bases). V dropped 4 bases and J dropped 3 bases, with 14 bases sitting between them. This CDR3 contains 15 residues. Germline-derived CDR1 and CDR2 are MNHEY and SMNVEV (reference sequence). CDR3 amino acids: CASSWGDFRTDTQYF. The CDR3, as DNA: TGTGCCAGCAGTTGGGGGGACTTCCGGACAGATACGCAGTATTTT.

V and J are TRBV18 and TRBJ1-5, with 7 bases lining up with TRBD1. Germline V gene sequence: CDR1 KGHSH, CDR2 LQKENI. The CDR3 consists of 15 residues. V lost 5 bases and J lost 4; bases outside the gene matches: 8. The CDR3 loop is CASSTTGALNQPQHF. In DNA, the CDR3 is TGTGCCAGCTCAACCACAGGGGCCTTAAATCAGCCCCAGCATTTT. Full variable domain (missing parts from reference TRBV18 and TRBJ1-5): NAGVMQNPRHLVRRRGQEARLRCSPMKGHSHVYWYRQLPEEGLKFMVYLQKENIIDESGMPKERFSAEFPKEGPSILRIQQVVRGDSAAYFCASSTTGALNQPQHFGDGTRLSIL.

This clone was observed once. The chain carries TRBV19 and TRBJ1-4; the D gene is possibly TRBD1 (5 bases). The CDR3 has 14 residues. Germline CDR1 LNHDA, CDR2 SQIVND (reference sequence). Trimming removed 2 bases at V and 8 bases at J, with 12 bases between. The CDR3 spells CASSIWGTEEKLFF. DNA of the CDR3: TGTGCCAGTAGTATATGGGGCACGGAGGAAAAACTGTTTTTT.

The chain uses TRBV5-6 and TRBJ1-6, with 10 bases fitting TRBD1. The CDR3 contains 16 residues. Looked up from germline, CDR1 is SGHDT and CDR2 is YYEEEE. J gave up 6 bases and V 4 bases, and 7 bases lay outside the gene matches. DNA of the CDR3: TGTGCCAGCAGCCCGTTGACAGGGGGCGTTAATTCACCCCTCCACTTT. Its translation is CASSPLTGGVNSPLHF.

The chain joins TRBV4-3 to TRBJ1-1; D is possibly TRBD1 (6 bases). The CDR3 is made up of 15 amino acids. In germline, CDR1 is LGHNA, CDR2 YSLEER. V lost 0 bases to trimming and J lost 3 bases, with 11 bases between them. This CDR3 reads CASSQEFQGYTEAFF. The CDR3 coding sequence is TGCGCCAGCAGCCAAGAGTTTCAGGGGTACACTGAAGCTTTCTTT.